The clone carrying this T cell receptor beta chain was picked up many times. No antigen is known for it. This record belongs to a study of T cells in Graves' hyperthyroidism and ophthalmopathy. Study-level points and caveats: Separation of ophthalmopathy from stable hyperthyroidism was achieved by a 13 V-J model.

The CDR3 extends over 14 amino acids. V dropped 6 bases and J dropped 5; count of bases not matched to a gene: 7. The source material, RNA transcripts, was used to amplify TCR beta CDR3 regions. The primer set for the first-round RT-PCR of the TCR CDR3 was HTBI. TCRdb recomputed calls from the multiplex PCR reads with MiXCR, one row per CDR3 protein. Altogether about 360,000 distinct CDR3 sequences are present, about 12% being singletons, with the ten largest covering around a tenth. V gene TRBV12-3 or TRBV12-4 combines with J gene TRBJ1-5; 7 bases map to TRBD1. The specimen was blood. This sequence originates from a woman under 30 with Graves' hyperthyroidism. The CDR3: CASRPTGLDQPQHF. As DNA, the CDR3 is TGTGCCAGCAGACCGACAGGGTTAGATCAGCCCCAGCATTTT.